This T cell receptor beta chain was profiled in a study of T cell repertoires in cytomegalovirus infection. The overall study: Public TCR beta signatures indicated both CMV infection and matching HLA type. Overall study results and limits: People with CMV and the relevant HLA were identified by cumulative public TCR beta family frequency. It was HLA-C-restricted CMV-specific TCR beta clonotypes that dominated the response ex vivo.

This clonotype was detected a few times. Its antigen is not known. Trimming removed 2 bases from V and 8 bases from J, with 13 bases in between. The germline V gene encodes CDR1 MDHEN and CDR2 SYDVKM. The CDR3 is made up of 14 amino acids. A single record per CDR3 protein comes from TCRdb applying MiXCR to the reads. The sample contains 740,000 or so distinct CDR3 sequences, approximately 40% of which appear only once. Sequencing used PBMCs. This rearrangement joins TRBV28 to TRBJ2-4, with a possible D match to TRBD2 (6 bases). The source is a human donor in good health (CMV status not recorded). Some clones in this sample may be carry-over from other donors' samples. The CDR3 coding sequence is TGTGCCAGCAGTTTAACCGGGAGTCGGGACATTCAGTACTTC. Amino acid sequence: CASSLTGSRDIQYF.